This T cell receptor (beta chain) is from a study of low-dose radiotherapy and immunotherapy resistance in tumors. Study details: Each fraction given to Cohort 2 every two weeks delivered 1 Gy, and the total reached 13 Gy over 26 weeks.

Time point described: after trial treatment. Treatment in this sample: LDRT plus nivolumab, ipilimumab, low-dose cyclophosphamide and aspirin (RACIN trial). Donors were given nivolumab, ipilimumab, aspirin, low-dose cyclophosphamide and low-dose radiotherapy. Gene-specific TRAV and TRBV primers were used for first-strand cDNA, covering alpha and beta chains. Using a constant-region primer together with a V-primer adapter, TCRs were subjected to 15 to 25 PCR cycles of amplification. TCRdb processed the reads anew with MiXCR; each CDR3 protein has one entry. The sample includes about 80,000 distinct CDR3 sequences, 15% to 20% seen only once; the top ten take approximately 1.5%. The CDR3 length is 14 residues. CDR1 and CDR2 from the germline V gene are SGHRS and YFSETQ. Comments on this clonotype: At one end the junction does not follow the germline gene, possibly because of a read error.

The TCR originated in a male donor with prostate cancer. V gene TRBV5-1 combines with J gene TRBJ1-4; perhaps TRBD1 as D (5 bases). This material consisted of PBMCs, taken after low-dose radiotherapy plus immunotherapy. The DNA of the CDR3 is TGCACCAGCAGCTCCGGGACTCTAGTAGAAAAACTGTTTTTT. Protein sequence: CTSSSGTLVEKLFF.